Listed here are 18 T cell receptor beta chains from one sample, sequenced in a study of T cell clonality in common variable immunodeficiency. Generated by immunoSEQ multiplex PCR, the TCRdb table keeps only in-frame clones and is missing some. This sample carries roughly 28,000 clones, none of them present only once. The sequenced sample was peripheral blood mononuclear cells. These receptors all come from a person aged 18 to 70 in good health.

Worth noting for this clone: The read falls 3 residues short of the CDR3 end, and the missing part is taken from the germline J gene. V usage is TRBV2 and J usage is TRBJ2-3; 7 bases are a match to TRBD2. Germline lookup yields CDR1 SNHLY and CDR2 FYNNEI. The CDR3 is 13 residues long. Trimming at V came to 8 bases and at J to 6 bases, leaving 8 bases not matched to a gene. CDR3 sequence: CASHAWGGDTQYF. The CDR3 DNA, read in part, is TGTGCCAGCCACGCTTGGGGGGGGGATACG. Combining the CDR3 with reference TRBV2 and TRBJ2-3 gives the whole variable domain EPEVTQTPSHQVTQMGQEVILRCVPISNHLYFYWYRQILGQKVEFLVSFYNNEISEKSEIFDDQFSVERPDGSNFTLKIRSTKLEDSAMYFCASHAWGGDTQYFGPGTRLTVL.

This clone occurred many times. Sequencing ends 3 residues short of the CDR3 end; the germline J gene provides the rest. The chain has TRBV7-6 and TRBJ1-1, with D possibly TRBD1 on 5 matching bases. V lost 5 bases, J lost 5 bases, and 15 bases lay in between. CDR3 length: 14 amino acids. Germline lookup yields CDR1 SGHVS and CDR2 FNYEAQ. The CDR3 loop is CASSLRGVGTEAFF. Partial CDR3 DNA: TGTGCCAGCAGCCTACGGGGGGTAGGTACTGAA.

This clone occurred many times. The observed sequence ends 3 residues before the CDR3 terminus, with the missing tail filled in from the germline J gene. The rearrangement joins TRBV7-9 to TRBJ1-2; 9 nucleotides line up with TRBD1. Germline V gene data show CDR1 as SEHNR and CDR2 as FQNEAQ (reference sequence). This CDR3 is built from 15 residues. This chain's CDR3 is CASTPQTGQGLGYTF. The CDR3 DNA, read in part, is TGTGCCAGCACCCCACAGACGGGACAGGGCCTCGGC.

This clone was detected ten times or more. From the germline J gene comes the end of the CDR3, since the read stops 3 residues before it. This chain links TRBV20-1 with TRBJ1-1; TRBD1 is a possible D gene (6 bases). The CDR3 length is 14 residues. Germline-derived CDR1 and CDR2 are DFQATT and SNEGSKA (reference sequence). The V gene lost 1 base and the J gene lost 1 base, with 10 bases spanning the gap. CDR3 DNA, as far as it was read: TGCAGTGCTAGAGCAACAGGGAGGAACACTGAA. Translation: CSARATGRNTE. The whole CDR3 protein is CSARATGRNTEAFF.

Many counts were recorded for this clone. The read falls 3 residues short of the CDR3 end, and the missing part is taken from the germline J gene. The J gene is TRBJ2-2, the V gene TRBV29-1; TRBD2 is a possible D gene (6 bases). In germline, CDR1 is SQVTM, CDR2 ANQGSEA. The V end lost 3 bases, the J end lost 3 bases, and 17 bases lay between the germline ends. The CDR3 has 16 residues. The covered CDR3 bases are TGCAGCGTTGATCTGGGACTCCGGGGGTACACCGGGGAG. Its protein product is CSVDLGLRGYTGE. The whole CDR3 protein is CSVDLGLRGYTGELFF.

Notes on this clone: The read finishes 3 residues shy of the CDR3 end, and the germline J gene is used to complete it. This chain connects TRBV18 to TRBJ1-3; D gene unclear. Trimming stripped 4 bases from V and 0 bases from J, with 13 bases between. The CDR3 totals 16 residues. Germline-derived CDR1 and CDR2 are KGHSH and LQKENI. The CDR3: CASSHSGGNSGNTIYF. The CDR3 DNA, read in part, is TGTGCCAGCTCACACAGCGGAGGGAACTCTGGAAACACC.

This clone was seen repeatedly, ten times or more. From the germline J gene comes the end of the CDR3, since the read stops 3 residues before it. This chain uses TRBV6-2 or TRBV6-3 with TRBJ2-3, with D perhaps TRBD2 (5 bases). CDR1 is MNHEY and CDR2 is SVGEGT in the germline V gene. Trimming stripped 6 bases from V and 3 bases from J, with 10 bases between. CDR3 size: 13 residues. The part of the CDR3 DNA that was read is TGTGCCAGCAGCGCCGGGGAGACAGATACG. This gives the protein CASSAGETDT. From start to end, the CDR3 is CASSAGETDTQYF.

This clone was recorded at least ten times. The read terminates 3 residues ahead of where the CDR3 ends, so the germline J gene completes it. V and J are TRBV20-1 and TRBJ2-5; tentatively, D is TRBD1 (6 bases). From germline, CDR1 is DFQATT and CDR2 SNEGSKA (reference sequence). This CDR3 has 16 amino acids. Trimming pared 3 bases from V and 0 bases from J, leaving 17 bases between. CDR3 region: CSASPPTGLYQETQYF. CDR3 DNA (partial): TGCAGTGCTAGCCCCCCCACAGGGTTGTACCAAGAGACC.

This clone was detected ten times or more. Coverage ceases 3 residues before the CDR3 finishes, and the germline J gene fills in the end. This chain links TRBV7-2 with TRBJ2-4; D may be TRBD2 (6 bases). The ends were cut back, 0 bases at V and 9 bases at J, with 12 bases in the middle. The CDR3 spans 14 residues. Germline CDR1 and CDR2: SGHTA and FQGNSA. The CDR3 here is CASSLARGESIQYF. CDR3 DNA, as far as it was read: TGTGCCAGCAGCTTAGCCCGCGGGGAGAGCATT.

This clone appeared a few times. The read halts 3 residues ahead of the CDR3 end, with the missing end drawn from the germline J gene. V usage is TRBV18 and J usage is TRBJ1-2, with D uncertain. The CDR3 length is 13 residues. Trimming cost V 6 bases and J 5 bases, with 13 bases left between them. CDR1 and CDR2 from the germline V gene are KGHSH and LQKENI. Partial CDR3 DNA: TGTGCCAGCTCGAGGGCAGAGGATTATGGC. Translating gives CASSRAEDYG. The complete CDR3 protein is CASSRAEDYGYTF.

This clone was seen repeatedly, ten times or more. The DNA ends 3 residues before the CDR3 does, and the rest of the CDR3 is filled in from the germline J gene. The chain recombines TRBV29-1 with TRBJ2-2; D might be TRBD1 (5 bases). CDR1 is SQVTM and CDR2 is ANQGSEA in the germline V gene. This CDR3 has 13 amino acids. V was clipped by 7 bases and J by 2 bases, with 11 bases between them. CDR3 in amino acids: CSADQGNTGELFF. The CDR3 DNA, read in part, is TGCAGCGCCGATCAGGGTAACACCGGGGAG.

This clone was seen at least ten times. The read gets to within 3 residues of the CDR3 end, and the germline J gene fills in the rest. The chain couples TRBV29-1 to TRBJ2-5; perhaps TRBD2 as D (6 bases). This CDR3 is 13 amino acids long. Germline CDR1 reads SQVTM; CDR2 reads ANQGSEA. V lost 7 bases to trimming and J lost 5 bases, with 17 bases between them. The CDR3 loop is CSAHLGRGETQYF. The sequenced CDR3 bases are TGCAGCGCACACTTAGGGCGGGGTGAGACC.

With respect to this clone: From the germline J gene comes the end of the CDR3, since the read stops 3 residues before it. This rearrangement joins TRBV20-1 to TRBJ2-5, with D uncertain. The length of the CDR3 is 13 residues. Looked up from germline, CDR1 is DFQATT and CDR2 is SNEGSKA (reference sequence). The ends were cut back, 1 base at V and 2 bases at J, with 8 bases in the middle. CDR3 loop: CSARGLSQETQYF. The sequenced part of the CDR3 DNA is TGCAGTGCTAGAGGGCTCTCTCAAGAGACC.

This clone was seen ten or more times. The missing CDR3 end, 3 residues past where the read stops, is filled in from the germline J gene. The chain uses TRBV30 and TRBJ2-7; D is ambiguous. The germline gives CDR1 GTSNPN, CDR2 SVGIG (reference sequence). The V end lost 4 bases, the J end lost 0 bases, and 7 bases lay between the germline ends. The CDR3 is 12 amino acids. Here the CDR3 reads CAWKGFSYEQYF. CDR3 DNA (partial): TGTGCCTGGAAGGGCTTCTCCTACGAG.

As to this clone: The read ends 3 residues before the CDR3 terminus; that terminus is restored from the germline J gene. The chain links TRBV7-9 to TRBJ1-1; no definite D call. V gave up 3 bases and J gave up 2 bases, with 4 bases separating them. The CDR3 consists of 12 residues. Germline CDR1 and CDR2: SEHNR and FQNEAQ (reference sequence). This CDR3 is CASSFSNTEAFF. The part of the CDR3 DNA that was read is TGTGCCAGCAGCTTCAGTAACACTGAA. Filled out from reference TRBV7-9 and TRBJ1-1, the complete variable domain reads DTGVSQNPRHKITKRGQNVTFRCDPISEHNRLYWYRQTLGQGPEFLTYFQNEAQLEKSRLLSDRFSAERPKGSFSTLEIQRTEQGDSAMYLCASSFSNTEAFFGQGTRLTVV.

At least ten counts were recorded for this clone. The sequenced CDR3 bases are TGTGCCAGTAGTATCCATAGGGGGCGAGACGGTCAGCCC. It translates to CASSIHRGRDGQP. The complete CDR3 reads CASSIHRGRDGQPQHF. The chain links TRBV19 to TRBJ1-5; the match to TRBD1 covers 7 bases. Read data end 3 residues before the CDR3 end; the end is taken from the germline J gene. The CDR3 totals 16 residues. The germline V gene encodes CDR1 LNHDA and CDR2 SQIVND (reference sequence). V shed 3 bases, J shed 6 bases, and the junction held 11 bases outside the gene matches.

In this sample, this clone turned up many times. The CDR3 end falls 3 residues outside the read, so it is completed with the germline J gene. V is TRBV29-1 and J is TRBJ1-1; D is undetermined. This CDR3 has 13 residues. Germline V gene lookup returns CDR1 SQVTM and CDR2 ANQGSEA. With 6 bases removed from V and 3 bases from J, the gap between germline ends came to 14 bases. The CDR3 sequence is CSVRSRWDTEAFF. The covered CDR3 bases are TGCAGCGTCAGGTCCCGCTGGGACACTGAA.

This clone was detected a few times. One end of the junction is discordant with germline, which a read error may explain. Read sequence stops 3 residues before the CDR3 end, and the germline J gene provides the missing end. The chain uses TRBV5-5 and TRBJ2-7, with 8 bases aligning to TRBD1. The CDR3 length is 13 residues. CDR1 and CDR2 from the germline V gene are SGHKS and YYEKEE (reference sequence). CDR3 region: CAGSLRTGFEQYF. The sequenced CDR3 bases are TGTGCCGGCAGCCTGAGGACAGGGTTCGAG.